This T cell receptor beta chain stems from a study of blood T cell repertoires in COVID-19. Study as a whole: The cDNA or gDNA used as material had been derived from T cells, B-cell-depleted T cells, or PBMCs.

V lost 7 bases to trimming and J lost 4 bases; unmatched junction nucleotides: 7. CDR1 is SNHLY, CDR2 FYNNEI, per germline. This CDR3 has 15 residues. Authors' methods: Amplifying reference gene primers gave estimates of nucleated cell counts. Some clones are missing from TCRdb's copy, which holds only in-frame ones; the method was immunoSEQ multiplex PCR. V and J calls and clone size are as listed in that table; D and trimming were resolved from the DNA. Among 300,000 or so clones listed, over 85% were seen once. The cohort comprised adults aged about 18 to 100 years residing in about two dozen US areas.

This TCR came from a woman aged 45-60 years who had been exposed to COVID-19. Sequencing was performed on PBMCs or T cells enriched from blood (not recorded which). This chain uses TRBV2 with TRBJ1-4; TRBD1 matches at 9 bases. The DNA of the CDR3 is TGTGCCAGCACCCAGGGACAGGGCGTTAATGAAAAACTGTTTTTT. Protein product: CASTQGQGVNEKLFF.